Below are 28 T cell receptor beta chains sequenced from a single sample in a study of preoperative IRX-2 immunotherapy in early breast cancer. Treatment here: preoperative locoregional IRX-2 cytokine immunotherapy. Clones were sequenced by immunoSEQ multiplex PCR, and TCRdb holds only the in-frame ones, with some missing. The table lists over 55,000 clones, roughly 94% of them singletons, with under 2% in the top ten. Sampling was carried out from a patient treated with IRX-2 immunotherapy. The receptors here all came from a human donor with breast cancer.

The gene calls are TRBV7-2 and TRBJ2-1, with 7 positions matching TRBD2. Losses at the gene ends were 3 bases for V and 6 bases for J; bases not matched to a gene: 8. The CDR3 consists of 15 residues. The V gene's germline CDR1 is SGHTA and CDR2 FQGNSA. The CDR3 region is CASSFRLAESNEQFF. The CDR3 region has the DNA TGTGCCAGCAGCTTTCGGCTAGCGGAGAGCAATGAGCAGTTCTTC. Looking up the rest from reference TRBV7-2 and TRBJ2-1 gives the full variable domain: GAGVSQSPSNKVTEKGKDVELRCDPISGHTALYWYRQSLGQGLEFLIYFQGNSAPDKSGLPSDRFSAERTGGSVSTLTIQRTQQEDSAVYLCASSFRLAESNEQFFGPGTRLTVL.

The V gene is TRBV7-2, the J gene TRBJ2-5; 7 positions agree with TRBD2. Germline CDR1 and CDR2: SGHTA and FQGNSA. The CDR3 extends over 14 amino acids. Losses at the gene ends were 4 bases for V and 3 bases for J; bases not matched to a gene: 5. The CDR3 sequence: CASSSGGREETQYF. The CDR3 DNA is TGTGCCAGCAGCTCTGGGGGGAGGGAAGAGACCCAGTACTTC.

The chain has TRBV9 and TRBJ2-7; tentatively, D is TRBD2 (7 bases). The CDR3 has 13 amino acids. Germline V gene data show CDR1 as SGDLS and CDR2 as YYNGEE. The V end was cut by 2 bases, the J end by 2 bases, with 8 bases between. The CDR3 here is CASSVGGPYEQYF. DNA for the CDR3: TGTGCCAGCAGCGTCGGGGGGCCCTACGAGCAGTACTTC.

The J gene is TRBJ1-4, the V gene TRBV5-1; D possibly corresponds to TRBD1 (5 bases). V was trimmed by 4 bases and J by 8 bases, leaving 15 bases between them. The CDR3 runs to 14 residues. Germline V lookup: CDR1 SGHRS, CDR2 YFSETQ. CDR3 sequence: CASSPVGGGEKLFF. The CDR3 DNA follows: TGCGCCAGCAGCCCAGTCGGGGGTGGGGAAAAACTGTTTTTT.

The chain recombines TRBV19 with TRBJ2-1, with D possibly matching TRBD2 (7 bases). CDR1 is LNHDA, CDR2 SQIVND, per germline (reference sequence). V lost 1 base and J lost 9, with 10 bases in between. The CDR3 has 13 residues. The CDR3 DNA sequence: TGTGCCAGTAGTATAGCTCGGGGGGCTGAGCAGTTCTTC. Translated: CASSIARGAEQFF. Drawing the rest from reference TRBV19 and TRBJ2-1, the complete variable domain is DGGITQSPKYLFRKEGQNVTLSCEQNLNHDAMYWYRQDPGQGLRLIYYSQIVNDFQKGDIAEGYSVSREKKESFPLTVTSAQKNPTAFYLCASSIARGAEQFFGPGTRLTVL.

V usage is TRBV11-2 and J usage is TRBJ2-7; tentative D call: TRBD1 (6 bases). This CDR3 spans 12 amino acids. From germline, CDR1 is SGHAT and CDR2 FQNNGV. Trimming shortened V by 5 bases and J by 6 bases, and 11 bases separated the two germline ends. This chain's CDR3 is CASSHLGGEQYF. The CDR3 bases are TGTGCCAGCAGCCATCTAGGGGGCGAGCAGTACTTC.

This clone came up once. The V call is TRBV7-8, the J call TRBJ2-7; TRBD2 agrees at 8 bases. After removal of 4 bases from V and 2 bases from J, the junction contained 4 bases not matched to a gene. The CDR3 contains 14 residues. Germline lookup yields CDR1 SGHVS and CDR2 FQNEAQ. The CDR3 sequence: CASSSFGGAYEQYF. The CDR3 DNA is TGTGCCAGCAGCTCCTTCGGGGGGGCCTACGAGCAGTACTTC. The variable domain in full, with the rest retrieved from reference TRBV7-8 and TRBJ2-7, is GAGVSQSPRYKVAKRGQDVALRCDPISGHVSLFWYQQALGQGPEFLTYFQNEAQLDKSGLPSDRFFAERPEGSVSTLKIQRTQQEDSAVYLCASSSFGGAYEQYFGPGTRLTVT.

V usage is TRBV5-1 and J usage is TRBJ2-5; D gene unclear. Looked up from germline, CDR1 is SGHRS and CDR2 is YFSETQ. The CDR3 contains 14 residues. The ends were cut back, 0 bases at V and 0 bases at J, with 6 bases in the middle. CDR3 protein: CASSLEVYQETQYF. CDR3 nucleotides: TGCGCCAGCAGCTTGGAGGTCTACCAAGAGACCCAGTACTTC. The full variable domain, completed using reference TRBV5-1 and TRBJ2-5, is KAGVTQTPRYLIKTRGQQVTLSCSPISGHRSVSWYQQTPGQGLQFLFEYFSETQRNKGNFPGRFSGRQFSNSRSEMNVSTLELGDSALYLCASSLEVYQETQYFGPGTRLLVL.

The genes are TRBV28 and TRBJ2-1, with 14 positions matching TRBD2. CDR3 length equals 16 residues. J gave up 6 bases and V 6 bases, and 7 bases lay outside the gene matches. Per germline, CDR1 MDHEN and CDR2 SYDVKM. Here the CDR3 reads CASRSSGTSGSNEQFF. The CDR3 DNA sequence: TGTGCCAGCAGGTCATCCGGGACTAGCGGGAGCAATGAGCAGTTCTTC.

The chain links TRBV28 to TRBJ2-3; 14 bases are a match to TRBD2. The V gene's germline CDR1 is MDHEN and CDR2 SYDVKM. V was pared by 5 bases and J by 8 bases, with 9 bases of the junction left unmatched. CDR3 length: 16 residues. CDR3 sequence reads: CASSRLAGGDSGTQYF. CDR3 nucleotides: TGTGCCAGCAGTCGACTAGCGGGGGGGGATAGCGGTACGCAGTATTTT.

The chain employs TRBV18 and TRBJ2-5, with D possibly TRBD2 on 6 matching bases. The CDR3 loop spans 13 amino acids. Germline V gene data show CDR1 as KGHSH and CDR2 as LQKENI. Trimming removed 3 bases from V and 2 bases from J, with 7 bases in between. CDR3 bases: TGTGCCAGCTCACCTGGGGGGCAAGAGACCCAGTACTTC. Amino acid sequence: CASSPGGQETQYF.

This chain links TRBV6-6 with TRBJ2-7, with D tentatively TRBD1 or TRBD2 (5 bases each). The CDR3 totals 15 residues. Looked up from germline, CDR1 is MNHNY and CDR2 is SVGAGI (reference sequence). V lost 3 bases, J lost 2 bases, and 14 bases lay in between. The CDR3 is CASSYGQGDPYEQYF. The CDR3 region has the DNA TGTGCCAGCAGTTATGGGCAGGGAGATCCCTACGAGCAGTACTTC.

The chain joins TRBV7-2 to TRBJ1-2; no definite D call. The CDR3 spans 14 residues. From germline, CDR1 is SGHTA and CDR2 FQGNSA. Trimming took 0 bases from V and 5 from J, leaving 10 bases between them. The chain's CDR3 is CASSLARAQYGYTF. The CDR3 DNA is TGTGCCAGCAGCTTAGCCCGGGCCCAATATGGCTACACCTTC.

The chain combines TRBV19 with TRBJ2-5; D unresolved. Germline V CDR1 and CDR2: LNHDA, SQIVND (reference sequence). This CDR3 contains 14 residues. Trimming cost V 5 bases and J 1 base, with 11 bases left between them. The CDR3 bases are TGTGCCAGTAGTCCACGCCGGCCCCAAGAGACCCAGTACTTC. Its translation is CASSPRRPQETQYF.

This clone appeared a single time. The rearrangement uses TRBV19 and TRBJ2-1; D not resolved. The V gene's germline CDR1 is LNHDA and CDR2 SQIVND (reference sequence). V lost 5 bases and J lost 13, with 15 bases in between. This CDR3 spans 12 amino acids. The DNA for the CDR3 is TGTGCCAGTAGTCCAGGTCCCCAGAGACAGTTCTTC. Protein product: CASSPGPQRQFF.

This CDR3 is CASSRGQVNEQFF. The CDR3 bases are TGTGCCAGCAGTAGGGGACAGGTAAATGAGCAGTTCTTC. The rearrangement joins TRBV6-5 to TRBJ2-1; 8 nucleotides match TRBD1. Germline V CDR1 and CDR2: MNHEY, SVGAGI. The ends lost 5 bases at V and 7 bases at J; junction bases unmatched: 4. CDR3 length: 13 residues.

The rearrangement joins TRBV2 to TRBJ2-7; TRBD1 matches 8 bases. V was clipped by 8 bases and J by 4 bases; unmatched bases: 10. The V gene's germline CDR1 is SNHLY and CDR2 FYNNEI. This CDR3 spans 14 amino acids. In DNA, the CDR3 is TGTGCCAGCGAGGACAGGGCTGGGGCGTACGAGCAGTACTTC. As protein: CASEDRAGAYEQYF.

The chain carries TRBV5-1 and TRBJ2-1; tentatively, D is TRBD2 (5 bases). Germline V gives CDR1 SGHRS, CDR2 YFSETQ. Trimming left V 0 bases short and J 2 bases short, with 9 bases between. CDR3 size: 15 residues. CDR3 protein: CASSLVQRTYNEQFF. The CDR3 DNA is TGCGCCAGCAGCTTGGTCCAGCGGACCTACAATGAGCAGTTCTTC.

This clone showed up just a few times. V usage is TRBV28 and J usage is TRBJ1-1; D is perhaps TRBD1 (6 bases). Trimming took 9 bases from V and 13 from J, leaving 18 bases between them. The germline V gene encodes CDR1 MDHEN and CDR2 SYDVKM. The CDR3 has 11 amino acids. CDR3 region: CASLGNREGFF. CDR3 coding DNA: TGTGCCAGTCTGGGGAACAGGGAGGGTTTCTTT.

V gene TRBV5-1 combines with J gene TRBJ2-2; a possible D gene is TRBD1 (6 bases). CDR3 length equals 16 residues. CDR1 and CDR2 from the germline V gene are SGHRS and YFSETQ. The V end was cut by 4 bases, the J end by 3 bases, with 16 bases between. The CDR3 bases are TGCGCCAGCAGCACTTTCTGGGACACCCACACCGGGGAGCTGTTTTTT. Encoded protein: CASSTFWDTHTGELFF.

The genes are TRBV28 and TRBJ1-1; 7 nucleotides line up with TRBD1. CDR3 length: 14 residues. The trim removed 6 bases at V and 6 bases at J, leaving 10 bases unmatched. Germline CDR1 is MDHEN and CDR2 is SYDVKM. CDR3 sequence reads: CASSPKRDSSEAFF. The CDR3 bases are TGTGCCAGCAGCCCGAAGCGGGACAGTTCTGAAGCTTTCTTT. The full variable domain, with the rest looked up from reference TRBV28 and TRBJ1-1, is DVKVTQSSRYLVKRTGEKVFLECVQDMDHENMFWYRQDPGLGLRLIYFSYDVKMKEKGDIPEGYSVSREKKERFSLILESASTNQTSMYLCASSPKRDSSEAFFGQGTRLTVV.

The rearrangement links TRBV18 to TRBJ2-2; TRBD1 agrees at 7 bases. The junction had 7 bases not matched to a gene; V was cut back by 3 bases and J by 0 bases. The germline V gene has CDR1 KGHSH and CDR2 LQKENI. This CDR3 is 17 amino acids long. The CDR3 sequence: CASSPRRGQANTGELFF. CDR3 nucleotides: TGTGCCAGCTCACCCAGGAGAGGACAGGCGAACACCGGGGAGCTGTTTTTT.

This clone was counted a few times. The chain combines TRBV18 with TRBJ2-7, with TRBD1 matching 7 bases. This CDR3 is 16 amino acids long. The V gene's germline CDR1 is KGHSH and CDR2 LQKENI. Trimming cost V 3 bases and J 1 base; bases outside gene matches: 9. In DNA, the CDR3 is TGTGCCAGCTCACCGACTACAGGGGTCCGTTCCTACGAGCAGTACTTC. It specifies CASSPTTGVRSYEQYF.

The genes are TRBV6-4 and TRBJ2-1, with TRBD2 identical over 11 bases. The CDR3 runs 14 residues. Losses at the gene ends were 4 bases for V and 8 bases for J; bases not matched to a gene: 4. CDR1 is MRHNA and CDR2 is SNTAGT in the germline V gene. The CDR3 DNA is TGTGCCAGCAGTGGACTAGCGGGAATGGATGAGCAGTTCTTC. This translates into CASSGLAGMDEQFF.

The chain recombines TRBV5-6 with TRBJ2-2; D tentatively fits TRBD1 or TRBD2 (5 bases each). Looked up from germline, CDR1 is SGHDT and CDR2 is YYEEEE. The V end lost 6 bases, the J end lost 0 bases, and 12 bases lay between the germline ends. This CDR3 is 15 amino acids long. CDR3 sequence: CASNEGTTNTGELFF. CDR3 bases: TGTGCCAGCAACGAGGGGACCACGAACACCGGGGAGCTGTTTTTT.

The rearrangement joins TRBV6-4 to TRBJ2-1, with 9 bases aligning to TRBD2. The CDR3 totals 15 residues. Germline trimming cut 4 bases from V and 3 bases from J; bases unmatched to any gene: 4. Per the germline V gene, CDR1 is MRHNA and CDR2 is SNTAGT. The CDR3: CASSVELAGYNEQFF. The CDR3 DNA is TGTGCCAGCAGTGTTGAACTAGCGGGCTACAATGAGCAGTTCTTC.

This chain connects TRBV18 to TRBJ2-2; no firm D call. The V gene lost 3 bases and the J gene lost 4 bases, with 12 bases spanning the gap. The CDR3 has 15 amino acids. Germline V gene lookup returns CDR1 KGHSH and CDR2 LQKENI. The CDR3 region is CASSPVSPGTGELFF. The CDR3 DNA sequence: TGTGCCAGCTCACCGGTGTCCCCTGGCACCGGGGAGCTGTTTTTT. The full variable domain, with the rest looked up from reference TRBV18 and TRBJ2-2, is NAGVMQNPRHLVRRRGQEARLRCSPMKGHSHVYWYRQLPEEGLKFMVYLQKENIIDESGMPKERFSAEFPKEGPSILRIQQVVRGDSAAYFCASSPVSPGTGELFFGEGSRLTVL.

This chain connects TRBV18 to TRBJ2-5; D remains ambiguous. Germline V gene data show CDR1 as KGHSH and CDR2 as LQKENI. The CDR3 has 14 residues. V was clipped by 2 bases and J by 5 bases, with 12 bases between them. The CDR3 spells CASSPSISHETQYF. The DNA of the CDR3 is TGTGCCAGCTCACCATCTATCAGCCACGAGACCCAGTACTTC. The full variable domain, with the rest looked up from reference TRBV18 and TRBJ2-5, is NAGVMQNPRHLVRRRGQEARLRCSPMKGHSHVYWYRQLPEEGLKFMVYLQKENIIDESGMPKERFSAEFPKEGPSILRIQQVVRGDSAAYFCASSPSISHETQYFGPGTRLLVL.